This entry is about one T cell receptor (beta chain). The PCR ran on 60 Vbeta and 13 Jbeta primers. The protocol was immunoSEQ multiplex PCR, while the TCRdb copy is restricted to in-frame clones and leaves out a portion. The repertoire has more than 110,000 clones, around 80% of them found once; the top ten carry 1.4% to 1.5%. The data stem from a study of cytomegalovirus exposure and HLA in healthy donors. Input material: PBMCs. This receptor was identified in a man aged 30 to 39 in good health and CMV-seropositive.

This CDR3 reads CASSPPAIAAYQETQYF. For the CDR3, the DNA is TGTGCCAGCTCACCACCAGCAATAGCGGCGTACCAAGAGACCCAGTACTTC. This chain connects TRBV18 to TRBJ2-5, with D possibly matching TRBD2 (6 bases). Germline values: CDR1 KGHSH, CDR2 LQKENI. The CDR3 runs 17 residues. V lost 0 bases and J 0 bases, leaving 14 bases between the germline ends.